These 22 T cell receptor beta chains came from one sample sequenced in a study of a mutant IDH1 vaccine in newly diagnosed glioma. The protocol was immunoSEQ multiplex PCR, while the TCRdb copy is restricted to in-frame clones and leaves out a portion. The profile shows about 51,000 clones, around 80% of them singletons. The antigens for these receptors are not known. Time point of the sample: week 5, during vaccination. Vaccine doses each comprised 300 ug of mutant IDH1 20-mer peptide, with topical imiquimod. Source: PBMCs, taken from a glioma patient whose treatment included an IDH1 peptide vaccine. The receptors were sampled from a man in his forties or fifties with glioma.

The chain uses TRBV2 and TRBJ2-7; TRBD1 matches 9 bases. The V and J ends lost 8 bases and 6 bases, in that order; junction bases with no gene match: 8. Germline V lookup: CDR1 SNHLY, CDR2 FYNNEI. The CDR3 is 13 amino acids. The CDR3 here is CASCTGGFGEQYF. CDR3 sequence (DNA): TGTGCCAGCTGCACAGGGGGCTTTGGCGAGCAGTACTTC. Variable domain in full (rest from reference TRBV2 and TRBJ2-7): EPEVTQTPSHQVTQMGQEVILRCVPISNHLYFYWYRQILGQKVEFLVSFYNNEISEKSEIFDDQFSVERPDGSNFTLKIRSTKLEDSAMYFCASCTGGFGEQYFGPGTRLTVT.

The chain uses TRBV7-9 and TRBJ2-7; D perhaps matches TRBD2 (7 bases). This CDR3 has 16 residues. CDR1 and CDR2 (germline): SEHNR, FQNEAQ (reference sequence). The V end lost 1 base, the J end lost 4 bases, and 17 bases lay between the germline ends. In DNA form, the CDR3 reads TGTGCCAGCAGCTTAGTGGGACGGGGGGCTTCTTACGAGCAGTACTTC. This sequence encodes CASSLVGRGASYEQYF.

The CDR3 DNA is TGTGCCAGCAGTGTGGACGGGCTTGGCTACACCTTC. Protein: CASSVDGLGYTF. The rearrangement links TRBV6-5 to TRBJ1-2; no reliable D call. The CDR3 length is 12 residues. Germline CDR1 MNHEY, CDR2 SVGAGI. V shed 5 bases and J shed 7 bases, with 11 bases lying between them.

This CDR3 is CASSSPRTQHF. The CDR3 DNA follows: TGTGCCAGCAGTTCACCCCGGACCCAGCATTTT. The gene calls are TRBV28 and TRBJ1-5; unclear D gene. V dropped 4 bases and J dropped 11 bases, with 9 bases sitting between them. The length of the CDR3 is 11 residues. CDR1 is MDHEN and CDR2 is SYDVKM in the germline V gene.

This clone appeared once. V is TRBV7-8 and J is TRBJ1-3; a weak D match, TRBD1 (6 bases). The CDR3 has 15 residues. The V gene lost 2 bases and the J gene lost 0 bases, with 8 bases spanning the gap. CDR1 SGHVS and CDR2 FQNEAQ come from the germline V gene. CDR3 sequence reads: CASSLLQGSGNTIYF. CDR3 in DNA: TGTGCCAGCAGCTTACTACAGGGCTCTGGAAACACCATATATTTT.

The rearrangement joins TRBV6-5 to TRBJ2-7; no firm D call. Between the trimmed V and J ends, which lost 2 bases and 2 bases, there was a span of 10 bases. Germline CDR1 MNHEY, CDR2 SVGAGI. The CDR3 runs to 14 residues. The CDR3 bases are TGTGCCAGCAGTTACGGCAGGCAAGCCTACGAGCAGTACTTC. Its protein product is CASSYGRQAYEQYF.

The chain employs TRBV30 and TRBJ1-2, with D perhaps TRBD1 (5 bases). Per germline, CDR1 GTSNPN and CDR2 SVGIG (reference sequence). V lost 3 bases and J lost 8, with 22 bases in between. This CDR3 has 15 residues. CDR3 nucleotides: TGTGCCTGGAGAGCCCGGGACCGACTTGCTCGAGGCTACACCTTC. This codes for CAWRARDRLARGYTF.

This chain connects TRBV4-2 to TRBJ2-3, with TRBD2 matching 9 bases. The V gene end was trimmed by 0 bases and the J gene end by 1 base; junction bases not matched to a gene: 5. The germline CDR1 and CDR2 sequences are LGHNA and YNFKEQ. CDR3 length: 17 amino acids. For the CDR3, the DNA is TGTGCCAGCAGCCAAGATCGGGCTAGCGGGGGCACAGATACGCAGTATTTT. Amino acid sequence: CASSQDRASGGTDTQYF.

This chain uses TRBV27 with TRBJ2-2; 7 positions agree with TRBD2. CDR1 and CDR2 from the germline V gene are MNHEY and SMNVEV (reference sequence). The V and J ends lost 6 bases and 0 bases, in that order; junction bases with no gene match: 4. The CDR3 is 15 amino acids. CDR3 residues: CASRPGTTNTGELFF. The CDR3 DNA reads TGTGCCAGCAGACCCGGGACTACGAACACCGGGGAGCTGTTTTTT.

The genes are TRBV6-6 and TRBJ1-4; no clear D gene. The CDR3 sequence is 13 residues long. The germline CDR1 and CDR2 sequences are MNHNY and SVGAGI (reference sequence). V was trimmed by 0 bases and J by 15 bases, leaving 14 bases between them. The CDR3 is CASSYSKGPEMFF. The CDR3 DNA reads as TGTGCCAGCAGTTACTCGAAAGGGCCAGAAATGTTTTTT.

The J gene is TRBJ2-5, the V gene TRBV9; tentative D call: TRBD2 (6 bases). The CDR3 runs to 14 residues. CDR1 is SGDLS, CDR2 YYNGEE, per germline. Trimming left V 3 bases short and J 2 bases short, with 11 bases between. CDR3 region: CASSAGGLQETQYF. The CDR3 coding sequence is TGTGCCAGCAGCGCCGGAGGGCTACAAGAGACCCAGTACTTC. Full variable domain (remainder filled in from reference TRBV9 and TRBJ2-5): DSGVTQTPKHLITATGQRVTLRCSPRSGDLSVYWYQQSLDQGLQFLIQYYNGEERAKGNILERFSAQQFPDLHSELNLSSLELGDSALYFCASSAGGLQETQYFGPGTRLLVL.

The chain carries TRBV5-1 and TRBJ2-5, with D unclear. This CDR3 comprises 14 residues. The germline V gene encodes CDR1 SGHRS and CDR2 YFSETQ. V lost 0 bases and J lost 0, with 6 bases in between. The CDR3 sequence is CASSLAGNQETQYF. CDR3 nucleotide sequence: TGCGCCAGCAGCTTGGCGGGCAACCAAGAGACCCAGTACTTC.

This clone appeared a single time. The rearrangement links TRBV11-2 to TRBJ2-7; D is ambiguous. There are 13 residues in the CDR3. Looked up from germline, CDR1 is SGHAT and CDR2 is FQNNGV. Trimming cost V 0 bases and J 6 bases, with 9 bases left between them. CDR3 in DNA: TGTGCCAGCAGCTTAGACAGGTTACGCGAGCAGTACTTC. Translation gives CASSLDRLREQYF.

Points on this clone: This specimen includes other DNA sequences encoding the same CDR3. The chain combines TRBV14 with TRBJ2-1, with D unresolved. The CDR3 totals 14 residues. The V end lost 0 bases, the J end lost 4 bases, and 7 bases lay between the germline ends. CDR1 and CDR2 from the germline V gene are SGHDN and FVKESK. CDR3 DNA: TGTGCCAGCAGCCAAGATACCCGTTACAATGAGCAGTTCTTC. This sequence encodes CASSQDTRYNEQFF.

V and J are TRBV19 and TRBJ2-5; no reliable D call. The germline V gene encodes CDR1 LNHDA and CDR2 SQIVND (reference sequence). Trimming pared 2 bases from V and 1 base from J, leaving 8 bases between. The CDR3 loop spans 14 amino acids. CDR3 protein: CASSIRGFQETQYF. In DNA form, the CDR3 reads TGTGCCAGTAGTATACGAGGATTCCAAGAGACCCAGTACTTC.

V and J are TRBV19 and TRBJ2-5; a possible D gene is TRBD1 (5 bases). Looked up from germline, CDR1 is LNHDA and CDR2 is SQIVND (reference sequence). CDR3 length: 14 residues. V lost 0 bases to trimming and J lost 5 bases, with 10 bases between them. The CDR3 bases are TGTGCCAGTAGTATAGATAGGGGTACGGAGACCCAGTACTTC. It encodes CASSIDRGTETQYF.

The V gene is TRBV18, the J gene TRBJ2-7; D unclear. The CDR3 is 13 residues long. Germline values: CDR1 KGHSH, CDR2 LQKENI. V was shortened by 8 bases and J by 2 bases, with 13 bases between the two germline ends. The CDR3 here is CASGTGPTYEQYF. CDR3 coding DNA: TGTGCCAGCGGAACCGGACCTACCTACGAGCAGTACTTC.

This clone was seen just once. This rearrangement joins TRBV4-3 to TRBJ2-3, with unresolved D. This CDR3 has 14 amino acids. The germline V and J ends were trimmed by 3 bases and 3 bases, with 10 bases remaining between them. Germline lookup yields CDR1 LGHNA and CDR2 YSLEER. Written as DNA, the CDR3 is TGCGCCAGCAGCCAGGATCAGGTAACAGATACGCAGTATTTT. Its protein is CASSQDQVTDTQYF.

The CDR3 here is CASSLLGANTEAFF. CDR3 nucleotide sequence: TGTGCCAGCAGTTTATTGGGGGCGAACACTGAAGCTTTCTTT. This chain joins TRBV28 and TRBJ1-1, with D perhaps TRBD1 (6 bases). Deletions cut 1 base from V and 1 base from J, with 7 bases between. Per the germline V gene, CDR1 is MDHEN and CDR2 is SYDVKM. The CDR3 contains 14 residues.

In DNA, the CDR3 is TGTGCCAGCAGCTCCAGGACAGGGGCCTACGAGCAGTACTTC. Its translation is CASSSRTGAYEQYF. The chain combines TRBV5-4 with TRBJ2-7; TRBD1 aligns across 9 bases. V shed 3 bases, J shed 2 bases, and the junction held 3 bases outside the gene matches. The CDR3 contains 14 residues. Germline V gene lookup returns CDR1 SGHNT and CDR2 YYREEE (reference sequence).

V usage is TRBV5-1 and J usage is TRBJ2-3; 7 nucleotides agree with TRBD2. The CDR3 contains 13 residues. The junction had 1 base not matched to a gene; V was cut back by 1 base and J by 5 bases. Germline V gene lookup returns CDR1 SGHRS and CDR2 YFSETQ. CDR3 coding DNA: TGCGCCAGCAGCTTGTCTAGCGGAGATACGCAGTATTTT. Amino acid sequence: CASSLSSGDTQYF.

The chain joins TRBV29-1 to TRBJ1-1; D not certain. The germline CDR1 and CDR2 sequences are SQVTM and ANQGSEA. This CDR3 has 14 residues. The V end lost 4 bases, the J end lost 1 base, and 13 bases lay between the germline ends. DNA for the CDR3: TGCAGCGTTGTTCTAGGCGGCCCGAACACTGAAGCTTTCTTT. Encoded protein: CSVVLGGPNTEAFF.